The entry below describes one TCR beta chain. The antigen is not known. There are 15 residues in the CDR3. CDR1 and CDR2 from the germline V gene are LGHNA and YSLEER. With 3 bases clipped from V and 1 base from J, the junction kept 2 bases outside the gene matches. This table comes from immunoSEQ multiplex PCR, and its TCRdb copy is limited to in-frame clones, with some not included. Of roughly 99,000 clones in the sample, about 90% were seen once. This sample was included in a study of T cell responses to AZD1222 COVID-19 vaccine. Study at large: Researchers grouped second doses given at about 4 or about 12 weeks into one pool.

Overall study results and limits: AZD1222 recipients seropositive at baseline numbered only six or seven. Possibly, clonal diversity was underestimated; donors were largely white British and included more females.

The sequence was collected from an adult in good health. Sequencing was performed on peripheral blood, taken on day 0 of AZD1222 vaccination. The V call is TRBV4-3, the J call TRBJ1-2; 10 bases map to TRBD1. The CDR3 bases are TGCGCCAGCAGCCATTGGGACAGGGGTAACTATGGCTACACCTTC. This sequence encodes CASSHWDRGNYGYTF.